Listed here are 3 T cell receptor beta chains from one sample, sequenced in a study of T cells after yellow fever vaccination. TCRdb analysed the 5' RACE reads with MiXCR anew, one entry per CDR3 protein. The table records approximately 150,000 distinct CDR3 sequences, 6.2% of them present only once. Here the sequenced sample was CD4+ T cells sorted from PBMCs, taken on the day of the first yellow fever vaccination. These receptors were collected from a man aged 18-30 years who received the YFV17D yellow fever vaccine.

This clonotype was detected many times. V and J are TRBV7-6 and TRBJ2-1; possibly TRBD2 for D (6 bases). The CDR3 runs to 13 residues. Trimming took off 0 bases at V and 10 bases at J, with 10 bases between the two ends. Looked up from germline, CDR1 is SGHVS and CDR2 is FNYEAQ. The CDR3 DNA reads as TGTGCCAGCAGCTTAGCGGAGGGAGGCGAGCAGTTCTTC. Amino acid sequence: CASSLAEGGEQFF.

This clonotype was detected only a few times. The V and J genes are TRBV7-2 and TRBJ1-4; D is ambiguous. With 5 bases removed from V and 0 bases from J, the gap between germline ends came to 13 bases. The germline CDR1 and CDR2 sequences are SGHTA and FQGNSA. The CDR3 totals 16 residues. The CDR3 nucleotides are TGTGCCAGCAGCCGAGAAGTTCTTGCAACTAATGAAAAACTGTTTTTT. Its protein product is CASSREVLATNEKLFF. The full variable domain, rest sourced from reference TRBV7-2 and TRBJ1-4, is GAGVSQSPSNKVTEKGKDVELRCDPISGHTALYWYRQSLGQGLEFLIYFQGNSAPDKSGLPSDRFSAERTGGSVSTLTIQRTQQEDSAVYLCASSREVLATNEKLFFGSGTQLSVL.

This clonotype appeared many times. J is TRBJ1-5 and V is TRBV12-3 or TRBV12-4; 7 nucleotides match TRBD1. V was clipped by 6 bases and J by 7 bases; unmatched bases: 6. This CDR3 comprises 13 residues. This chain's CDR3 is CASRGTAGQPQHF. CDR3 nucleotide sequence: TGTGCCAGCAGAGGGACAGCGGGACAGCCCCAGCATTTT.